These T cell receptor beta chains were read from a single sample in a study of regulatory T cells in long-lasting Graves disease. MiXCR, applied by TCRdb to the multiplex PCR reads, yields one record per CDR3 protein. The sample has 300,000 to 500,000 distinct CDR3 sequences, around 21% seen once. Material: peripheral blood mononuclear cells (PBMCs), obtained when the disease was refractory, from a patient treated with antithyroid drugs. Every receptor here comes from a female donor with Graves disease. CDR3s include the opening cysteine and the closing phenylalanine or tryptophan. D genes are given only for firm matches. Expanded clones get a size class; other rows say once, few or many, or leave the size out.

>NA|TRBV12-3/TRBV12-4|NA|TRBJ1-1
TGTGCCAGCAGTTTTGTCCACCCGTGGGCTTTCTTT
CASSFVHPWAFF
>NA|TRBV10-2|NA|TRBJ2-7
TGCGCCAACCACGAATTCTTACTGCCCTACGAGCAGTACTTC
CANHEFLLPYEQYF
>NA|TRBV20-1|NA|TRBJ2-7
TGCAGTGCCGAACCAACAGCCGGGGGCTCCTACGAGCAGTACTTC
CSAEPTAGGSYEQYF
>few|TRBV30|NA|TRBJ2-7
TGTGCCTGGAGGGAAGGGTACGAGCAGTACTTC
CAWREGYEQYF
>many|TRBV6-2/TRBV6-3|NA|TRBJ1-1
TGTGCCAGCAGTTACAATATGAACACTGAAGCTTTCTTT
CASSYNMNTEAFF
>many|TRBV7-9|NA|TRBJ1-2
TGTGCCAGCAGCTTAGATTTAAACTATGGCTACACCTTC
CASSLDLNYGYTF
>few|TRBV6-1|NA|TRBJ2-7
TGTGCCAGCAGAGCCCTATACGAGCAGTACTTC
CASRALYEQYF
>many|TRBV6-1|NA|TRBJ2-7
TGTGCCAGCAGTCCTCGACAGAGCTCCTACGAGCAGTACTTC
CASSPRQSSYEQYF
>NA|TRBV28|NA|TRBJ2-3
TGTGCCAGCAGTTTATACCGGAGAGCTAGCACAGATACGCAGTATTTT
CASSLYRRASTDTQYF
>once|TRBV29-1|TRBD2|TRBJ2-1
TGCAGCGTTTCCCCCACCGGGGGCCTAGCGGGAGTTGAGCAGTTCTTC
CSVSPTGGLAGVEQFF
>NA|TRBV12-3/TRBV12-4|TRBD2|TRBJ2-3
TGTGCCAGCAGTTTCAGGGCGGGGGTCACAGATACGCAGTATTTT
CASSFRAGVTDTQYF
>NA|TRBV20-1|NA|TRBJ1-3
TGCAGTGCCGCGTTGGGTGTTGTCTCTGGAAACACCATATATTTT
CSAALGVVSGNTIYF
>NA|TRBV7-9|NA|TRBJ2-2
TGTGCCAGCAGCTTAGCCAAAGGACAGCCCCAACACCGGGAGCTGTTTTTT
CASSLAKGQPQHRELFF
>NA|TRBV29-1|TRBD2|TRBJ2-1
TGCAGCGCCGACGCGGGAGTTCAGTTCTTC
CSADAGVQFF
>NA|TRBV4-1|TRBD2|TRBJ2-2
TGCGCCAGCAGCCAAGATTTCGCTAGCGGGCCCACCGGGGAGCTGTTTTTT
CASSQDFASGPTGELFF
>once|TRBV12-5|NA|TRBJ1-5
TGTGCTAGTGGTTCCACAGGGTTGAATCAGCCCCAGCATTTT
CASGSTGLNQPQHF
>few|TRBV10-1|TRBD2|TRBJ2-2
TGCGCCAGCAGGACGGGACTAGCGGGAGCCGGGGAGCTGTTTTTT
CASRTGLAGAGELFF
>NA|TRBV6-1|NA|TRBJ1-1
TGTGCCAACTCTGACCGACCCGGGGTTACTGAAGCTTTCTTT
CANSDRPGVTEAFF
>many|TRBV7-2|NA|TRBJ2-5
TGTGCCAGCAGTCCGCCCGGGGCCCTGGGCAAATTGGCCCAGTACTTC
CASSPPGALGKLAQYF
>NA|TRBV27|TRBD2|TRBJ2-2
TGTGCCAGCAGTATCGTACGGTATGCGGGGGGGCTGTTTTTT
CASSIVRYAGGLFF
>NA|TRBV10-2|NA|TRBJ2-3
TGCGCCAGCAGTGAGTTGGATACGCAGTATTTT
CASSELDTQYF
>many|TRBV3-1|NA|TRBJ2-7
TGTGCCAGCAGCCAAGGGGTAGGGACCTCTTACGAGCAGTACTTC
CASSQGVGTSYEQYF
>NA|TRBV14|NA|TRBJ1-1
TGTGCCAGCAGCCAAGTGGAGGGGGACCTCGCTGAAGCTTTCTTT
CASSQVEGDLAEAFF
>many|TRBV27|NA|TRBJ2-7
TGTGCCAGCAGTGCCTACAGAGTACCCTACGAGCAGTACTTC
CASSAYRVPYEQYF
>few|TRBV9|TRBD1|TRBJ1-6
TGTGCCAGCAGCGCTGGACAGGGTTATAGTTCACCCCTCCACTTT
CASSAGQGYSSPLHF
>NA|TRBV12-3/TRBV12-4|TRBD2|TRBJ2-7
TGTGCCAGCAGTTTTGTCGCTAGCGGGGTGCCCTACGAGCAGTACTTC
CASSFVASGVPYEQYF
>once|TRBV2|NA|TRBJ2-1
TGTGCCAGCAGCGGGGATCAGACCCTCACTCTGGGGTGGGAGCAGTTCTTC
CASSGDQTLTLGWEQFF
>NA|TRBV30|NA|TRBJ1-1
TGTGCCTGGAGCGCTCAGGGAGAAGCTTTCTTT
CAWSAQGEAFF
>NA|TRBV6-1|TRBD1|TRBJ2-1
TGTGCCAGCAGCCCCGCCGGGACAGGGAACAATGAGCAGTTCTTC
CASSPAGTGNNEQFF
>many|TRBV11-2|NA|TRBJ2-1
TGTGCCAGCAGCGCCCCCCCTAGCAACAATGAGCAGTTCTTC
CASSAPPSNNEQFF
>NA|TRBV30|TRBD1|TRBJ1-4
TGTGCCTGTGCAGGGGGCGGGAAGTCTGAAAAACTGTTTTTT
CACAGGGKSEKLFF
>many|TRBV6-1|TRBD2|TRBJ2-5
TGTGCCAGCCAGCAGGCGGGAGGACGGGAGACCCAGTACTTC
CASQQAGGRETQYF
>NA|TRBV20-1|NA|TRBJ2-7
TGCAGTGGGAGGGACCATTATTCCTACGAGCAGTACTTC
CSGRDHYSYEQYF
>few|TRBV10-3|TRBD2|TRBJ2-2
TGTGCCATCAGTGCGGCGGGAGCTAAGACCGGGGAGCTGTTTTTT
CAISAAGAKTGELFF
>NA|TRBV29-1|NA|TRBJ1-1
TGCAGCGTCAGGACTGGGAACACTGAAGCTTTCTTT
CSVRTGNTEAFF
>NA|TRBV6-2/TRBV6-3|TRBD2|TRBJ2-7
TGTGCCAGCAGTTACCGGTCTAGCGGGTACGAGCAGTACTTC
CASSYRSSGYEQYF
>many|TRBV30|NA|TRBJ1-1
TGTGCCTGGAGTGTATCGAGAAACCGAGACACTGAAGCTTTCTTT
CAWSVSRNRDTEAFF
>few|TRBV18|NA|TRBJ1-1
TGTGCCAGCTCTTCGGGGGAGGCGGGTGAAGCTTTCTTT
CASSSGEAGEAFF
>few|TRBV7-2|NA|TRBJ2-7
TGTGCCAGCAGCTTATGGTCGTCCTACGAGCAGTACTTC
CASSLWSSYEQYF
>NA|TRBV12-3/TRBV12-4|TRBD2|TRBJ2-1
TGTGCCAGCAGTTTCGCGGGAGCAGACAATGAGCAGTTCTTC
CASSFAGADNEQFF
>NA|TRBV19|TRBD2|TRBJ2-2
TGTGCCAGTAGTACCGGGACTACGAAAGTCGGCCGGGAGCTGTTTTTT
CASSTGTTKVGRELFF
>few|TRBV12-3/TRBV12-4|TRBD2|TRBJ2-2
TGTGCCAGCGGCAAGACTAGCGGGAGGACCGGGGAGCTGTTTTTT
CASGKTSGRTGELFF
>NA|TRBV20-1|NA|TRBJ1-2
TGCAGTGCTAGAGATCCCGCGGGGGGCGCCTATGGCTACACCTTC
CSARDPAGGAYGYTF
>many|TRBV28|TRBD2|TRBJ2-5
TGTGCCAGCAGTCCCGTACTAGCGGGAGGGCCTTTTGAGACCCAGTACTTC
CASSPVLAGGPFETQYF
>few|TRBV4-3|NA|TRBJ2-7
TGCGCCAGCAGTATAGCCCGGGACACGGCCTACGAGCAGTACTTC
CASSIARDTAYEQYF
>NA|TRBV20-1|NA|TRBJ2-7
TGCAGTGCTAGCCGACTGAAAACCTACGAGCAGTACTTC
CSASRLKTYEQYF
>few|TRBV29-1|TRBD1|TRBJ1-2
TGCAGCGCCACTTCCGGGACAGGGCCAAACTATGGCTACACCTTC
CSATSGTGPNYGYTF
>NA|TRBV5-1|NA|TRBJ2-7
TGCGCCAGCACGCGGGACGTGGGACCCTACGAGCAGTACTTC
CASTRDVGPYEQYF